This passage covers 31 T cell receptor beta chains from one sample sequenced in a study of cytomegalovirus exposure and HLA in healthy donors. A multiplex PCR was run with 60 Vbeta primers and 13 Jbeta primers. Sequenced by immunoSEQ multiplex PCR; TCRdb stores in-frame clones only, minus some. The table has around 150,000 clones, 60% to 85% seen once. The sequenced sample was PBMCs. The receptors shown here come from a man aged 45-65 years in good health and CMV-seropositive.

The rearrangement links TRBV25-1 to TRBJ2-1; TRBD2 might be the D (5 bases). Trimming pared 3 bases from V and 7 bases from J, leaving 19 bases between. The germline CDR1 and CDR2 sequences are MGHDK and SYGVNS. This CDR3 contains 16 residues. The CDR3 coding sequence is TGTGCCAGCAGTGATTCGGCTCGGGGATCGCTTAATGAGCAGTTCTTC. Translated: CASSDSARGSLNEQFF.

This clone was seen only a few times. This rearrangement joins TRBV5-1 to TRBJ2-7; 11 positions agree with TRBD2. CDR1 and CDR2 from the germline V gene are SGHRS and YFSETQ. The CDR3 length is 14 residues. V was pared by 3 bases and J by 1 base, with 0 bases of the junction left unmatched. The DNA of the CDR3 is TGCGCCAGCAGCTGGACTAGCGGGTCCTACGAGCAGTACTTC. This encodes CASSWTSGSYEQYF.

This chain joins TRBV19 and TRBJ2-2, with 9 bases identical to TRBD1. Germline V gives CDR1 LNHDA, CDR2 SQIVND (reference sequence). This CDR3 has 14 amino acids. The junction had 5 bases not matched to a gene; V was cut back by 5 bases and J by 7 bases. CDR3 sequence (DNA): TGTGCCAGTAGTGGGGGACAGGGTATCGGGGAGCTGTTTTTT. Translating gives CASSGGQGIGELFF. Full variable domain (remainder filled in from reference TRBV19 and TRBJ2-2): DGGITQSPKYLFRKEGQNVTLSCEQNLNHDAMYWYRQDPGQGLRLIYYSQIVNDFQKGDIAEGYSVSREKKESFPLTVTSAQKNPTAFYLCASSGGQGIGELFFGEGSRLTVL.

The CDR3 nucleotides are TGTGCCAGCAGCTTACTAGGCACAGATACGCAGTATTTT. Its translation: CASSLLGTDTQYF. The gene calls are TRBV7-9 and TRBJ2-3; no reliable D call. Germline CDR1 is SEHNR and CDR2 is FQNEAQ (reference sequence). The CDR3 covers 13 residues. Trimming left V 2 bases short and J 1 base short, with 4 bases between. Filled out from reference TRBV7-9 and TRBJ2-3, the complete variable domain reads DTGVSQNPRHKITKRGQNVTFRCDPISEHNRLYWYRQTLGQGPEFLTYFQNEAQLEKSRLLSDRFSAERPKGSFSTLEIQRTEQGDSAMYLCASSLLGTDTQYFGPGTRLTVL.

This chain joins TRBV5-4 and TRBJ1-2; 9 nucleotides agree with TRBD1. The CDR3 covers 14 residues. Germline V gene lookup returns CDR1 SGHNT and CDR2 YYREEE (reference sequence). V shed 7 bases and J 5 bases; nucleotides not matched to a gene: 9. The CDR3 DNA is TGTGCCAGCGGGCCGCCGACAGGGGGATATGGCTACACCTTC. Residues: CASGPPTGGYGYTF.

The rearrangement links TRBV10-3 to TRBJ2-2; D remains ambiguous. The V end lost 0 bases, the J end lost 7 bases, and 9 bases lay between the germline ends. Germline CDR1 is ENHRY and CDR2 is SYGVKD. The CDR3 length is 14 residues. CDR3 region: CAISESSRIGELFF. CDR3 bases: TGTGCCATCAGTGAGTCGAGCCGCATCGGGGAGCTGTTTTTT.

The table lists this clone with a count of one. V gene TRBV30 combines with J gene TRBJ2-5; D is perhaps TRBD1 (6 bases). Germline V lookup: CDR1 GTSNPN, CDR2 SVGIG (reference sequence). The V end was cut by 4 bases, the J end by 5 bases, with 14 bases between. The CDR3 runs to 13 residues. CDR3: CAWKGRGRETQYF. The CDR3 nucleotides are TGTGCCTGGAAAGGCAGGGGCCGGGAGACCCAGTACTTC.

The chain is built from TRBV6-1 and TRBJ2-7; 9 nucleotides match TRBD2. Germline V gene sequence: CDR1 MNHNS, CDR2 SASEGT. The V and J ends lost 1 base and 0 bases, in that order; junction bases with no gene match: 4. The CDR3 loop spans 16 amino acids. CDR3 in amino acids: CASSEGGLALSYEQYF. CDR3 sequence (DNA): TGTGCCAGCAGTGAAGGAGGACTAGCGCTCTCCTACGAGCAGTACTTC.

The CDR3: CASSEQGAGEQYF. The CDR3 DNA reads TGTGCCAGCAGTGAACAGGGGGCAGGGGAGCAGTACTTC. The V and J genes are TRBV2 and TRBJ2-7; 8 positions agree with TRBD1. This CDR3 is 13 amino acids long. Germline lookup yields CDR1 SNHLY and CDR2 FYNNEI. J lost 7 bases, V lost 2 bases, and 4 bases had no gene match.

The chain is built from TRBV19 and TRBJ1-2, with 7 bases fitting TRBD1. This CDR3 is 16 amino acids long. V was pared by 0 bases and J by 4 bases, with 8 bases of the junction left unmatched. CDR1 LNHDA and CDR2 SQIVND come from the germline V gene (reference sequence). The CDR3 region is CASSIDLNRGTYGYTF. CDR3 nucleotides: TGTGCCAGTAGTATAGATCTTAACAGGGGCACCTATGGCTACACCTTC.

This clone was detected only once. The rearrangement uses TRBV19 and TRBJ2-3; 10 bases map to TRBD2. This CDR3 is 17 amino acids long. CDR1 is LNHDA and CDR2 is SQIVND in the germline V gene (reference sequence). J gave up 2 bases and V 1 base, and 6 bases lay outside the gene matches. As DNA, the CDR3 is TGTGCCAGTAGTATAGGGCCTAGCGGGAGATTCACAGATACGCAGTATTTT. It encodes CASSIGPSGRFTDTQYF.

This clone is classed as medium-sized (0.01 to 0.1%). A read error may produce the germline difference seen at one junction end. CDR3 region: CASSPGTGSQAQHF. In DNA form, the CDR3 reads TGTGCCAGCAGCCCCGGGACAGGGTCTCAGGCCCAGCATTTT. This rearrangement joins TRBV7-8 to TRBJ1-5, with 9 bases lining up with TRBD1. Germline assignment: CDR1 SGHVS and CDR2 FQNEAQ. The CDR3 is made up of 14 amino acids.

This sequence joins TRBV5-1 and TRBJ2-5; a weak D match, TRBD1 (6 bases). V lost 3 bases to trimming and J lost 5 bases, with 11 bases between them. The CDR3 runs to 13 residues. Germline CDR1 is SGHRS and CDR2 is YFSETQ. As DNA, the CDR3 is TGCGCCAGCAGCTCGGACAGCGTCGAGACCCAGTACTTC. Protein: CASSSDSVETQYF.

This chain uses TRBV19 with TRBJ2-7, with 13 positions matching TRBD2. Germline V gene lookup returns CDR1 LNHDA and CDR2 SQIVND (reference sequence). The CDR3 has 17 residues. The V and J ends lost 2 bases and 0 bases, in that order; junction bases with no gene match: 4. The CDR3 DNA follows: TGTGCCAGTAGTATATGGACTAGCGGGAGTTTCTCCTACGAGCAGTACTTC. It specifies CASSIWTSGSFSYEQYF.

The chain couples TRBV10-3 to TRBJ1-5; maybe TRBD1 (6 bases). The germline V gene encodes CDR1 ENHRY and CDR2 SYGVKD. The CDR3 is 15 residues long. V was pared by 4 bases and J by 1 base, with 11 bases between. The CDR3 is CAISAGGASNQPQHF. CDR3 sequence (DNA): TGTGCCATCAGTGCGGGGGGCGCGAGCAATCAGCCCCAGCATTTT.

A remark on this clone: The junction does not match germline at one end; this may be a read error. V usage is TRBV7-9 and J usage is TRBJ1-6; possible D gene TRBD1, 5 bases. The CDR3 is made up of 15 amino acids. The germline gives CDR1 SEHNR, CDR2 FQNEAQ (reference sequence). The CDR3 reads CSSSPVAGKDSPLHF. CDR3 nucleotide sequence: TGTTCCAGCAGCCCGGTGGCAGGGAAGGATTCACCCCTCCACTTT.

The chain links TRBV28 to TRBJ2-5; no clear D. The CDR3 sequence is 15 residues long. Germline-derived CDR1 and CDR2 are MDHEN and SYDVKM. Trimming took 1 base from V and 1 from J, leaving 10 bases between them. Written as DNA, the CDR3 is TGTGCCAGCAGTTTATCTGAGGCGATCCAAGAGACCCAGTACTTC. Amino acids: CASSLSEAIQETQYF.

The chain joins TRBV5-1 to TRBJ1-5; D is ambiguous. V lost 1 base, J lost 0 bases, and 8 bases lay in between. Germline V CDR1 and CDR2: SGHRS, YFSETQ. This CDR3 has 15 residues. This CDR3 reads CASSLYGDSNQPQHF. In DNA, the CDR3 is TGCGCCAGCAGCTTGTACGGAGATAGCAATCAGCCCCAGCATTTT. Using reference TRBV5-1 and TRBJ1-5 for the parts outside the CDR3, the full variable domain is KAGVTQTPRYLIKTRGQQVTLSCSPISGHRSVSWYQQTPGQGLQFLFEYFSETQRNKGNFPGRFSGRQFSNSRSEMNVSTLELGDSALYLCASSLYGDSNQPQHFGDGTRLSIL.

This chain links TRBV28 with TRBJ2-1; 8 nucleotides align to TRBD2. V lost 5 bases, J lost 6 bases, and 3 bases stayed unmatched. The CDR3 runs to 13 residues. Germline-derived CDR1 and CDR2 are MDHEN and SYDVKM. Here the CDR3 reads CASSGGTSNEQFF. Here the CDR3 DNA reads TGTGCCAGCAGTGGGGGGACTAGCAATGAGCAGTTCTTC.

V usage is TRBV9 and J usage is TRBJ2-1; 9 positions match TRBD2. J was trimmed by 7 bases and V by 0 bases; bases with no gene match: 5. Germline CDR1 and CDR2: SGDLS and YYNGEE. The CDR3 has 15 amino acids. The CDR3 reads CASSVAISGRNEQFF. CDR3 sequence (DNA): TGTGCCAGCAGCGTAGCTATTAGCGGGAGAAATGAGCAGTTCTTC. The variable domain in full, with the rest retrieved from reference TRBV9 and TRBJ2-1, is DSGVTQTPKHLITATGQRVTLRCSPRSGDLSVYWYQQSLDQGLQFLIQYYNGEERAKGNILERFSAQQFPDLHSELNLSSLELGDSALYFCASSVAISGRNEQFFGPGTRLTVL.

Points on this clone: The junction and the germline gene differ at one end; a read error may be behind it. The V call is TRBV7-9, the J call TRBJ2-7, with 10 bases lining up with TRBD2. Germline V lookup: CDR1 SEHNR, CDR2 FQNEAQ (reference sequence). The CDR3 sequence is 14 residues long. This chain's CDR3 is CASSLAGVNYEQYF. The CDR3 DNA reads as TGTGCCAGCAGCCTAGCGGGAGTGAACTACGAGCAGTACTTC.

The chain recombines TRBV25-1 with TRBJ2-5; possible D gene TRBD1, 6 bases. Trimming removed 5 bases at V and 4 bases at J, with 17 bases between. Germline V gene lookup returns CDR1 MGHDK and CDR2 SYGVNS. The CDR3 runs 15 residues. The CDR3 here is CASSIGGHGGETQYF. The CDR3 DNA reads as TGTGCCAGCAGTATAGGGGGTCACGGCGGAGAGACCCAGTACTTC. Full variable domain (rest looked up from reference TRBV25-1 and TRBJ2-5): EADIYQTPRYLVIGTGKKITLECSQTMGHDKMYWYQQDPGMELHLIHYSYGVNSTEKGDLSSESTVSRIRTEHFPLTLESARPSHTSQYLCASSIGGHGGETQYFGPGTRLLVL.

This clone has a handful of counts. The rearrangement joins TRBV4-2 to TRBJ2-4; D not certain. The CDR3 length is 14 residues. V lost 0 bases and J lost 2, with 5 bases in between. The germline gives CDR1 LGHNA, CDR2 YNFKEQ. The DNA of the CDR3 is TGTGCCAGCAGCCAAGATTCGTCCAAAAACATTCAGTACTTC. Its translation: CASSQDSSKNIQYF.

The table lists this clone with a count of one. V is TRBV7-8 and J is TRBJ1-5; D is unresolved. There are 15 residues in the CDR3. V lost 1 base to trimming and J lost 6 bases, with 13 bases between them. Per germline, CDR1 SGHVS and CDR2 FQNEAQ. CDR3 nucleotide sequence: TGTGCCAGCAGCTTAGGGGTTGCGGGGATTCAGCCCCAGCATTTT. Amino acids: CASSLGVAGIQPQHF. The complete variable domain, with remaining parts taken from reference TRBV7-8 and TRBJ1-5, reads GAGVSQSPRYKVAKRGQDVALRCDPISGHVSLFWYQQALGQGPEFLTYFQNEAQLDKSGLPSDRFFAERPEGSVSTLKIQRTQQEDSAVYLCASSLGVAGIQPQHFGDGTRLSIL.

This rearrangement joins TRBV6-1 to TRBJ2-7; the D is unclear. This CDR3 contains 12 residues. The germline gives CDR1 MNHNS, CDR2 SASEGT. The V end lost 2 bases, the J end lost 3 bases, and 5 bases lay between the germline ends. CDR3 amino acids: CASSETVYEQYF. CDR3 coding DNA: TGTGCCAGCAGTGAAACAGTCTACGAGCAGTACTTC.

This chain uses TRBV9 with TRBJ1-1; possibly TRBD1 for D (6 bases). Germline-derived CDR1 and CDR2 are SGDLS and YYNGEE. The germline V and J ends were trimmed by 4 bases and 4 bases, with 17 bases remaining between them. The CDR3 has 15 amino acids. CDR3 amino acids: CASSPGGLGGTEAFF. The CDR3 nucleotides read TGTGCCAGCAGCCCGGGGGGCCTCGGGGGCACTGAAGCTTTCTTT.

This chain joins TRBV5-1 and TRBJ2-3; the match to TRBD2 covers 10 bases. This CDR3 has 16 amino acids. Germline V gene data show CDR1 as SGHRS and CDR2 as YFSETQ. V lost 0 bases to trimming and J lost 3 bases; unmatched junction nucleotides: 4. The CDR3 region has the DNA TGCGCCAGCAGCTTGGGGGTAGCGGGAGGTACAGATACGCAGTATTTT. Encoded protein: CASSLGVAGGTDTQYF.

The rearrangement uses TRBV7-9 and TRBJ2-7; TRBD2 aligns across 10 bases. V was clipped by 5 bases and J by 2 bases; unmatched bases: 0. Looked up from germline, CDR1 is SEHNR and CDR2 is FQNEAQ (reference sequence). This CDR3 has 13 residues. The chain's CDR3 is CASSSGRAYEQYF. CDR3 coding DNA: TGTGCCAGCAGCAGCGGGAGGGCCTACGAGCAGTACTTC.

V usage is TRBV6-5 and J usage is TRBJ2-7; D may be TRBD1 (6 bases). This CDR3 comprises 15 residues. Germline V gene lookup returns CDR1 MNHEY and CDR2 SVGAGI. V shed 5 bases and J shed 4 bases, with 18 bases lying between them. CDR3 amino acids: CASSTGPWAAYEQYF. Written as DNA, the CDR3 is TGTGCCAGCAGTACAGGGCCCTGGGCGGCATACGAGCAGTACTTC.

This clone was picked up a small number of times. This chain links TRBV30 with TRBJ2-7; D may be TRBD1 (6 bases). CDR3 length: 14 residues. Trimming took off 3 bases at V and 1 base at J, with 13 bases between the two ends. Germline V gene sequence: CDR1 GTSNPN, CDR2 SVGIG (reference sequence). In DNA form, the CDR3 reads TGTGCCTGGAGACGTAGAGGGGGTTCCTACGAGCAGTACTTC. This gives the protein CAWRRRGGSYEQYF.

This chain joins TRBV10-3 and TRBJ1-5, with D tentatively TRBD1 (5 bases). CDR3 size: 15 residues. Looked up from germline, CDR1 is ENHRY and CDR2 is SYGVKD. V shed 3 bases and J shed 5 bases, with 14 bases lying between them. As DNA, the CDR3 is TGTGCCATCAGTGAAGGGGCAGGGAAGTATCAGCCCCAGCATTTT. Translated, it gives CAISEGAGKYQPQHF.